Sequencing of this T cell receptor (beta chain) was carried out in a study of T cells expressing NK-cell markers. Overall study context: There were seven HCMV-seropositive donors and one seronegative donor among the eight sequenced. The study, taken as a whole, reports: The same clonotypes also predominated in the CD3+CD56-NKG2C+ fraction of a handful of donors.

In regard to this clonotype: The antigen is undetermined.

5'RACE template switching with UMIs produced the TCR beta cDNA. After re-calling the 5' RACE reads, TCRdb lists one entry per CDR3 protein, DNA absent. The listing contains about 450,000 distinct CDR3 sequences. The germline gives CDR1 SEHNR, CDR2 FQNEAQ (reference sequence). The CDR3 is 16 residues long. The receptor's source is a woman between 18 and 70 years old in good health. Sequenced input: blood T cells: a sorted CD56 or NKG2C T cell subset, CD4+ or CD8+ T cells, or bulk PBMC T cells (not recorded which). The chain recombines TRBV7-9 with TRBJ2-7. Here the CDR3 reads CASSLALVAAAYEQYF.